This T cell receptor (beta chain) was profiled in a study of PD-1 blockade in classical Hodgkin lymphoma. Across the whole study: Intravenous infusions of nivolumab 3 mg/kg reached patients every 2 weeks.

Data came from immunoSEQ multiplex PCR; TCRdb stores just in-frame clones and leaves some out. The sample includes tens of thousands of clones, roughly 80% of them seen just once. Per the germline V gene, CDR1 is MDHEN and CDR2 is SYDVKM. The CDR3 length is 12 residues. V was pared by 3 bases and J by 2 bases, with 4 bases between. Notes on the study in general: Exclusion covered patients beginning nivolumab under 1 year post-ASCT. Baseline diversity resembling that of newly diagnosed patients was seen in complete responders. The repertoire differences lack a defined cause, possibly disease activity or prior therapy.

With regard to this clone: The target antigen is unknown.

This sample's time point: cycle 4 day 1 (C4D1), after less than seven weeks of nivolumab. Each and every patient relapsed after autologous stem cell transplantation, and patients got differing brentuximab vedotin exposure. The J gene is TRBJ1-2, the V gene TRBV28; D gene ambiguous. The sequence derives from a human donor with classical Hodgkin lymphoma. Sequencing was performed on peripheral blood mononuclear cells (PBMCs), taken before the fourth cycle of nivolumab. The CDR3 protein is CASSFVNYGYTF. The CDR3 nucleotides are TGTGCCAGCAGTTTTGTCAACTATGGCTACACCTTC.